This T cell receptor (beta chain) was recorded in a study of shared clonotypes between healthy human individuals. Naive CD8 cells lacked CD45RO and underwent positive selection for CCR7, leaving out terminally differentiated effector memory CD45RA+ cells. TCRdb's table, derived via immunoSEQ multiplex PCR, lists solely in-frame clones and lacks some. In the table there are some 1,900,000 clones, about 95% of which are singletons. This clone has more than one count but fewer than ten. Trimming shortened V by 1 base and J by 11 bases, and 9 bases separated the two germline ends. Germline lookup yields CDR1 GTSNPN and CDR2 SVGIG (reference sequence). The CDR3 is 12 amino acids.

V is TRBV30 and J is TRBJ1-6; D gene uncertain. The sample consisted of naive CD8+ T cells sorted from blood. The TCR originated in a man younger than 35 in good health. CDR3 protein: CAWSDGPPPLHF. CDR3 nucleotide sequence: TGTGCCTGGAGTGACGGTCCCCCACCCCTCCACTTT.